The TCR beta chain under discussion was sequenced for a study of CD8 T cells in ankylosing spondylitis. Notes on the study in general: Blood of patients with ankylosing spondylitis appeared to be characterized by a TCR beta motif of 8 or 9 highly homologous variants. In the blood and synovial fluid of reactive arthritis, some motif variants had been previously reported. Disease-linked clones bore a CD8+ phenotype and were relatively rare in peripheral blood.

Libraries for TCR beta were made by quantitative 5'-RACE with molecular barcodes. MiXCR, applied by TCRdb to the 5' RACE reads, yields one record per CDR3 protein. The sample records about 140,000 distinct CDR3 sequences, about 32% being singletons. Many counts were recorded for this clonotype. The target antigen is unknown. CDR3 length: 14 amino acids. The germline gives CDR1 KGHSH, CDR2 LQKENI. V trimming: 8 bases; J trimming: 4 bases; junction bases outside the gene matches: 9. This chain connects TRBV18 to TRBJ1-1, with 8 nucleotides matching TRBD1. Sequencing was done on a sample of synovial fluid, either unsorted or a sorted T cell fraction (not recorded which). This TCR was recovered from a male donor with ankylosing spondylitis. The CDR3 sequence is CASSLGQGGTEAFF. The CDR3 DNA is TGTGCCAGCAGCCTTGGACAGGGTGGCACTGAAGCTTTCTTT. The full variable domain, completed using reference TRBV18 and TRBJ1-1, is NAGVMQNPRHLVRRRGQEARLRCSPMKGHSHVYWYRQLPEEGLKFMVYLQKENIIDESGMPKERFSAEFPKEGPSILRIQQVVRGDSAAYFCASSLGQGGTEAFFGQGTRLTVV.